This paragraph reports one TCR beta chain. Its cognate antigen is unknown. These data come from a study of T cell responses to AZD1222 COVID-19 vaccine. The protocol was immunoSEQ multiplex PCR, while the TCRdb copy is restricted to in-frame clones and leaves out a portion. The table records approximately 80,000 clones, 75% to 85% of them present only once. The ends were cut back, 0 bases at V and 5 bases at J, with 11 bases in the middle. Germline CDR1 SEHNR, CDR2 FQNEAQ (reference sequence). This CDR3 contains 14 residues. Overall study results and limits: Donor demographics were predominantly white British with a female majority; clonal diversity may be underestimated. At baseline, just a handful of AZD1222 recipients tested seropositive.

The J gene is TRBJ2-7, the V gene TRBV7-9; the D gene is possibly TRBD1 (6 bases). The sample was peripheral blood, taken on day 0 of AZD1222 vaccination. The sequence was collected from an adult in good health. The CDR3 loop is CASSLASGDNEQYF. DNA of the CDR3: TGTGCCAGCAGCTTAGCATCAGGGGACAACGAGCAGTACTTC.